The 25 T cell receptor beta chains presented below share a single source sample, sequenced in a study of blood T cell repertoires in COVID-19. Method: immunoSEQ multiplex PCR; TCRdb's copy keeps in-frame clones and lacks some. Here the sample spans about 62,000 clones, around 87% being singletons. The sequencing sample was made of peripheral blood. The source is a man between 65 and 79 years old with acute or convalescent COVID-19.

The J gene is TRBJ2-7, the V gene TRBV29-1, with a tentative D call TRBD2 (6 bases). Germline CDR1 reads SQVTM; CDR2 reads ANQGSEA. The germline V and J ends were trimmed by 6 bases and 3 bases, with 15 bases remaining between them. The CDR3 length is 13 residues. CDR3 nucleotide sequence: TGCAGCGTGAAGGTTGGCGGGAACTACGAGCAGTACTTC. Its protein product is CSVKVGGNYEQYF.

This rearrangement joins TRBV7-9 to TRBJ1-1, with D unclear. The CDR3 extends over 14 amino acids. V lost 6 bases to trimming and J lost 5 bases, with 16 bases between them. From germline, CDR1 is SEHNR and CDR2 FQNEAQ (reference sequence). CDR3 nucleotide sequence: TGTGCCAGCAGGGCTTCAAGCCAGGTAACTGAAGCTTTCTTT. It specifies CASRASSQVTEAFF.

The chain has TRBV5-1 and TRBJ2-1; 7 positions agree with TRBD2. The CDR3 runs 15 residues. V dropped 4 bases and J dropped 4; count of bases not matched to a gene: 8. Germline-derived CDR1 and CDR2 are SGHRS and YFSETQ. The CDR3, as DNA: TGCGCCAGCAGCATGCTGAGCGGGGAGTACAATGAGCAGTTCTTC. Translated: CASSMLSGEYNEQFF.

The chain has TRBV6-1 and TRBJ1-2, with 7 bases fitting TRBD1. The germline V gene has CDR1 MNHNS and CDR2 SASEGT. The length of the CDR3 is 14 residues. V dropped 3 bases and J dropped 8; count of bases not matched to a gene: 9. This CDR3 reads CASSETSTGYGYTF. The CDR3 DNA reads TGTGCCAGCAGTGAGACCTCGACAGGGTACGGCTACACCTTC.

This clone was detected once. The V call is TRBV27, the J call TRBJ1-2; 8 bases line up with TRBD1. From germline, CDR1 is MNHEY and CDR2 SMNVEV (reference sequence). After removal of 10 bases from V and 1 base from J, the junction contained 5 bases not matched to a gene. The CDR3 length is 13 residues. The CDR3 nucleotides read TGTGCCACCCTTGACAGGGGTAACTATGGCTACACCTTC. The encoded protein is CATLDRGNYGYTF.

The CDR3, as DNA: TGTGCTAGTGGTTCGGGCCGGGGACAGGGGGCCTCGAACACTGAAGCTTTCTTT. Residues: CASGSGRGQGASNTEAFF. The V call is TRBV12-5, the J call TRBJ1-1; 12 bases are a match to TRBD1. CDR3 length: 18 amino acids. Germline-derived CDR1 and CDR2 are LGHNT and FRNRAP. V lost 4 bases and J lost 1; bases outside the gene matches: 10.

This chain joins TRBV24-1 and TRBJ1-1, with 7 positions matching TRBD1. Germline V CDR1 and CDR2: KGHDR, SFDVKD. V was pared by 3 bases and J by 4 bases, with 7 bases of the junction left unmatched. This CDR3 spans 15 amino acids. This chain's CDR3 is CATSDPRGPATEAFF. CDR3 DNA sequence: TGTGCCACCAGTGATCCAAGGGGGCCCGCCACTGAAGCTTTCTTT.

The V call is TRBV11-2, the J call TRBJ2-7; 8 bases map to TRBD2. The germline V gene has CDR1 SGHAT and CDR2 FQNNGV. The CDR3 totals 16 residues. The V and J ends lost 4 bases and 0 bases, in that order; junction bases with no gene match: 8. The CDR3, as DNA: TGTGCCAGCAGCTCCGTAATAGCGGGACCCTCCTACGAGCAGTACTTC. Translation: CASSSVIAGPSYEQYF.

The CDR3 DNA is TGTGCCAGCAGCGTCCCTAGCGGGGGGGCAGATGAGCAGTTCTTC. This sequence encodes CASSVPSGGADEQFF. The chain uses TRBV5-6 and TRBJ2-1; 12 bases line up with TRBD2. Trimming at V came to 4 bases and at J to 8 bases, leaving 7 bases not matched to a gene. Germline CDR1 and CDR2: SGHDT and YYEEEE. This CDR3 is 15 amino acids long.

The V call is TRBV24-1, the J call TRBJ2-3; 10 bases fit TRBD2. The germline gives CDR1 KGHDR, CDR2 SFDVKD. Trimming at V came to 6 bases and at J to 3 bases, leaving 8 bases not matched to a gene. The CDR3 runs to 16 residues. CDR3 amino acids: CATSSGGAAGTDTQYF. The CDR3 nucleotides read TGTGCCACCAGTAGCGGGGGGGCCGCGGGAACAGATACGCAGTATTTT.

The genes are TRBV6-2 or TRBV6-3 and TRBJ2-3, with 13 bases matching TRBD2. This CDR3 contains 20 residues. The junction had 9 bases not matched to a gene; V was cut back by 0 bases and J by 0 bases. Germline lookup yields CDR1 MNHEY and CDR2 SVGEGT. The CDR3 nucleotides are TGTGCCAGCAGTTACTCGACGGGACTAGCGGGGACTTTTAGCACAGATACGCAGTATTTT. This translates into CASSYSTGLAGTFSTDTQYF.

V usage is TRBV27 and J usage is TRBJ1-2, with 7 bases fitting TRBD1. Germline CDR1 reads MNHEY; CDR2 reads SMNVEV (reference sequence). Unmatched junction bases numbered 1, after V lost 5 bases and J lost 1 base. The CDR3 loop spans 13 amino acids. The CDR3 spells CASSRDSNYGYTF. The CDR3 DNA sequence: TGTGCCAGCAGTAGGGACAGTAACTATGGCTACACCTTC.

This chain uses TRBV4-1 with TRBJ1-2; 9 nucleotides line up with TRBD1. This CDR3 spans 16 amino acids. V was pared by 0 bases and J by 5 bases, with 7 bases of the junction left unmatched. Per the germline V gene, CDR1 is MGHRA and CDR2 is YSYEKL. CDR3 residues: CASSQDWGQGVYGYTF. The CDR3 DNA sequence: TGCGCCAGCAGCCAAGATTGGGGACAGGGAGTTTATGGCTACACCTTC.

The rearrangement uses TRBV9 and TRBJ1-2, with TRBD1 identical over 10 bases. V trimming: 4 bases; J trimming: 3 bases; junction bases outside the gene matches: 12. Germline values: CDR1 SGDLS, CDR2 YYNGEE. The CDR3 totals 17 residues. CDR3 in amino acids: CASSQIRGTGEYYGYTF. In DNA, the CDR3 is TGTGCCAGCAGCCAAATCAGGGGGACAGGGGAGTACTATGGCTACACCTTC.

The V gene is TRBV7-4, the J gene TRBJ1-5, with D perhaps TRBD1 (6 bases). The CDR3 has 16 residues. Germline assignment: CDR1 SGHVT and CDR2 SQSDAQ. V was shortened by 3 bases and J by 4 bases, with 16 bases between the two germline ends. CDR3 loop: CASSFWADSLNQPQHF. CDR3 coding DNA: TGTGCCAGCAGCTTTTGGGCGGACAGCTTAAATCAGCCCCAGCATTTT.

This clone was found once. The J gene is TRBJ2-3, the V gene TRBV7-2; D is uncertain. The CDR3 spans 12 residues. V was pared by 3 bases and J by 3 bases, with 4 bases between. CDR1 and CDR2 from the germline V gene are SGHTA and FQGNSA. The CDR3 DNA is TGTGCCAGCAGCTTGGCAACAGATACGCAGTATTTT. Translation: CASSLATDTQYF.

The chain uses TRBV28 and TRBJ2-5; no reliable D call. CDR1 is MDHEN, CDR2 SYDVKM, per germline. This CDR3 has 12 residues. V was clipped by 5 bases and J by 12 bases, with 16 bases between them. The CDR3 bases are TGTGCCAGCAGTCCCGCTGGGCGCCAAAAGTACTTC. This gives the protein CASSPAGRQKYF.

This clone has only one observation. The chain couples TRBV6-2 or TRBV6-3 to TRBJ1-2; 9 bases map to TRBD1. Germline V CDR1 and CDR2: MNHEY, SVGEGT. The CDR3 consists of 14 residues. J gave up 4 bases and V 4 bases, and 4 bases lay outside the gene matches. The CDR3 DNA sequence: TGTGCCAGCAGTTGGGGACAGGGAAGCTATGGCTACACCTTC. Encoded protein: CASSWGQGSYGYTF.

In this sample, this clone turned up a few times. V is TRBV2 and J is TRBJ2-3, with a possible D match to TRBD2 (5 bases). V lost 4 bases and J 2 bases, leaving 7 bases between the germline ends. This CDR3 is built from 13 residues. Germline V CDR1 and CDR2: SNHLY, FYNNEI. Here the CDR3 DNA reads TGTGCCAGCAGTGGGGAGAACACAGATACGCAGTATTTT. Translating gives CASSGENTDTQYF. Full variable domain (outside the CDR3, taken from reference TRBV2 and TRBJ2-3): EPEVTQTPSHQVTQMGQEVILRCVPISNHLYFYWYRQILGQKVEFLVSFYNNEISEKSEIFDDQFSVERPDGSNFTLKIRSTKLEDSAMYFCASSGENTDTQYFGPGTRLTVL.

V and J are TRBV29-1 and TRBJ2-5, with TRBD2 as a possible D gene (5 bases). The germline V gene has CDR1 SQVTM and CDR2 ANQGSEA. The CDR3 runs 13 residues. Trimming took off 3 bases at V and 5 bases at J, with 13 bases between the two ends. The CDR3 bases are TGCAGCGTTGAGTCTGGGAGCCAGGAGACCCAGTACTTC. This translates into CSVESGSQETQYF.

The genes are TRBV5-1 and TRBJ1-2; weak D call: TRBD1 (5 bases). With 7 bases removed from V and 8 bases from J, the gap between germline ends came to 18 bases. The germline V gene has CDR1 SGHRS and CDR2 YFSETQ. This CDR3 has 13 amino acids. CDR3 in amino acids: CASLDGGGSGYTF. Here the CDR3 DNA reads TGCGCCAGCTTGGACGGGGGTGGAAGCGGCTACACCTTC.

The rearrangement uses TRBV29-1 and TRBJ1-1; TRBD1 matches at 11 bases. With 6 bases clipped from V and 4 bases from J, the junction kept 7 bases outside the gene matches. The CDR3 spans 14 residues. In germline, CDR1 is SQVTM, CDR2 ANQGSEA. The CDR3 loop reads CSVGGGQGVTEAFF. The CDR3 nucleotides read TGCAGCGTGGGAGGGGGACAGGGGGTCACTGAAGCTTTCTTT.

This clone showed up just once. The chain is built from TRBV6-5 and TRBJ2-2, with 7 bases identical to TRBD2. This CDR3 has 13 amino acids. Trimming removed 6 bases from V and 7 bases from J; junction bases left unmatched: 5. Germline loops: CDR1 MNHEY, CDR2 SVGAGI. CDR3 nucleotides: TGTGCCAGCAGAGGACTAGTTATCGGGGAGCTGTTTTTT. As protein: CASRGLVIGELFF.

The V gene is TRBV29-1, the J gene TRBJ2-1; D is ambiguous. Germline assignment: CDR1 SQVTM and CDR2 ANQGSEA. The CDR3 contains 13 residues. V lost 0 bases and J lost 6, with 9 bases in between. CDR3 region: CSVEDRATNEQFF. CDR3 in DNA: TGCAGCGTTGAAGATAGAGCAACCAATGAGCAGTTCTTC.

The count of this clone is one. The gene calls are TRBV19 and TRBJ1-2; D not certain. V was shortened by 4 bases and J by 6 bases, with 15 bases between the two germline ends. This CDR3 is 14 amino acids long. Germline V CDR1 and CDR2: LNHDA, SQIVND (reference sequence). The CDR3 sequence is CASSSREPRDGYTF. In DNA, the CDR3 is TGTGCCAGTAGTAGCCGGGAACCACGCGATGGCTACACCTTC.